A selection of T cell receptor beta chains follows, all from one sample in a study of T cell changes during pregnancy in multiple sclerosis. The data were produced by immunoSEQ multiplex PCR, yet TCRdb's version contains in-frame clones alone and is incomplete. This sample has tens of thousands of clones, with about 90% found just once. Here the sequenced sample was CD4+ T cells from peripheral blood mononuclear cells, taken in the second trimester of pregnancy. The source of these receptors is a female donor with multiple sclerosis, enrolled in a pregnancy study. Both conserved end residues are part of each CDR3. The D gene is left open where the match is weak. The size entry is marked missing in some rows and otherwise reads once, few, many or a size class.

CDR3nt: TGTGCCTGGAGAACAGGGTATGAAAAACTGTTTTTT
CDR3aa: CAWRTGYEKLFF
d_gene: .
v_gene: TRBV30
j_gene: TRBJ1-4
abundance: .

CDR3nt: TGTGCCAGCTCACTCCGACTAGCGGGAGTTCGAGAGACCCAGTACTTC
CDR3aa: CASSLRLAGVRETQYF
d_gene: TRBD2
v_gene: TRBV18
j_gene: TRBJ2-5
abundance: once

CDR3nt: TGTGCCAGCTCACCAAGTCTAGCGGGGATGTACAATGAGCAGTTCTTC
CDR3aa: CASSPSLAGMYNEQFF
d_gene: TRBD2
v_gene: TRBV18
j_gene: TRBJ2-1
abundance: .

CDR3nt: TGTGCCAGCAGCTTAGCCGGAGGATGGGTTGAGCAGTTCTTC
CDR3aa: CASSLAGGWVEQFF
d_gene: .
v_gene: TRBV11-2
j_gene: TRBJ2-1
abundance: .

CDR3nt: TGTGCCAGCAGCTTAGTCTTAGGACAGGGGTATGGCTACACCTTC
CDR3aa: CASSLVLGQGYGYTF
d_gene: TRBD1
v_gene: TRBV7-2
j_gene: TRBJ1-2
abundance: once

CDR3nt: TGTGCCAGCAGCTTATTGGAGGGAGGTCGCAATCAGCCCCAGCATTTT
CDR3aa: CASSLLEGGRNQPQHF
d_gene: .
v_gene: TRBV7-8
j_gene: TRBJ1-5
abundance: .

CDR3nt: TGTGCCAGCAGCCTACAGGGAGCTAACTATGGCTACACCTTC
CDR3aa: CASSLQGANYGYTF
d_gene: .
v_gene: TRBV2
j_gene: TRBJ1-2
abundance: .

CDR3nt: TGTGCCAGCAGTGAGGGCGGGGTCTCCTACAATGAGCAGTTCTTC
CDR3aa: CASSEGGVSYNEQFF
d_gene: .
v_gene: TRBV6-1
j_gene: TRBJ2-1
abundance: .

CDR3nt: TGTGCCAGCAGTCCTACCCGACAGGCCCAAATTGCCTACGAGCAGTACTTC
CDR3aa: CASSPTRQAQIAYEQYF
d_gene: .
v_gene: TRBV27
j_gene: TRBJ2-7
abundance: .

CDR3nt: TGTGCCAGCTCACCATCAGCGGCTAGCACAGATACGCAGTATTTT
CDR3aa: CASSPSAASTDTQYF
d_gene: .
v_gene: TRBV18
j_gene: TRBJ2-3
abundance: .

CDR3nt: TGTGCCAGCAGTGAAGAGACAGGGGGGTACGAGCAGTACTTC
CDR3aa: CASSEETGGYEQYF
d_gene: TRBD1
v_gene: TRBV6-1
j_gene: TRBJ2-7
abundance: .

CDR3nt: TGTGCCAGCAGTGAGACAGGGCTATTATCTGGAAACACCATATATTTT
CDR3aa: CASSETGLLSGNTIYF
d_gene: TRBD1
v_gene: TRBV6-1
j_gene: TRBJ1-3
abundance: once

CDR3nt: TGTGCCAGCAGTTACCGCGGGACTAGCATGGATGAGCAGTTCTTC
CDR3aa: CASSYRGTSMDEQFF
d_gene: TRBD2
v_gene: TRBV6-5
j_gene: TRBJ2-1
abundance: .

CDR3nt: TGTGCCAGCAGCCAAATCCTAGACAGCACTGGCTACACCTTC
CDR3aa: CASSQILDSTGYTF
d_gene: .
v_gene: TRBV7-9
j_gene: TRBJ1-2
abundance: .

CDR3nt: TGTGCCATCAGAGTCAGGGGGCACACTGAAGCTTTCTTT
CDR3aa: CAIRVRGHTEAFF
d_gene: TRBD1
v_gene: TRBV10-3
j_gene: TRBJ1-1
abundance: .

CDR3nt: TGTGCCAGCAGTTATACAGGGGATTCACCCCTCCACTTT
CDR3aa: CASSYTGDSPLHF
d_gene: TRBD1
v_gene: TRBV6-6
j_gene: TRBJ1-6
abundance: .

CDR3nt: TGCGCCAGCAGCCTCGAGGGACAGGGGCGAACTGAAGCTTTCTTT
CDR3aa: CASSLEGQGRTEAFF
d_gene: TRBD1
v_gene: TRBV5-1
j_gene: TRBJ1-1
abundance: once

CDR3nt: TGCGCCAGCAGCCTAAGGGACAGTGACAATCAGCCCCAGCATTTT
CDR3aa: CASSLRDSDNQPQHF
d_gene: TRBD1
v_gene: TRBV4-1
j_gene: TRBJ1-5
abundance: few

CDR3nt: TGTGCCAGCAGGCGGGAGGGGACTAGCGATGAGCAGTTCTTC
CDR3aa: CASRREGTSDEQFF
d_gene: TRBD2
v_gene: TRBV25-1
j_gene: TRBJ2-1
abundance: .

CDR3nt: TGTGCCAGCAGTTCTACGACTAGCGGAAATGAGCAGTTCTTC
CDR3aa: CASSSTTSGNEQFF
d_gene: TRBD2
v_gene: TRBV6-6
j_gene: TRBJ2-1
abundance: .

CDR3nt: TGTGCCAGCAGCCAAGCCCACACTAGCGGGAGTGACACCGGGGAGCTGTTTTTT
CDR3aa: CASSQAHTSGSDTGELFF
d_gene: TRBD2
v_gene: TRBV4-2
j_gene: TRBJ2-2
abundance: .

CDR3nt: TGTGCCAGCAGGGACAGGGGCAATGGCTACACCTTC
CDR3aa: CASRDRGNGYTF
d_gene: TRBD1
v_gene: TRBV5-8
j_gene: TRBJ1-2
abundance: .

CDR3nt: TGTGCCACCAGCAGAGTCCGGGACTCCACAGATACGCAGTATTTT
CDR3aa: CATSRVRDSTDTQYF
d_gene: .
v_gene: TRBV15
j_gene: TRBJ2-3
abundance: .

CDR3nt: TGTGCCTGGAGTAGATTTGGGGGGACAGGGGGCAATGAGCAGTTCTTC
CDR3aa: CAWSRFGGTGGNEQFF
d_gene: TRBD1
v_gene: TRBV30
j_gene: TRBJ2-1
abundance: .

CDR3nt: TGCGCCAGCAGCGAGCGGGCGGGTGAGACCCAGTACTTC
CDR3aa: CASSERAGETQYF
d_gene: .
v_gene: TRBV5-1
j_gene: TRBJ2-5
abundance: .

CDR3nt: TGTGCCAGTAGTAGCGGGGGGGTAGGTGAGCAGTACTTC
CDR3aa: CASSSGGVGEQYF
d_gene: TRBD2
v_gene: TRBV6-6
j_gene: TRBJ2-7
abundance: .

CDR3nt: TGTGCCAGCAGCGTCACAGGAATGAACACTGAAGCTTTCTTT
CDR3aa: CASSVTGMNTEAFF
d_gene: .
v_gene: TRBV7-6
j_gene: TRBJ1-1
abundance: few

CDR3nt: TGTGCCAGCAGCCAGGGACACTCCACAGATACGCAGTATTTT
CDR3aa: CASSQGHSTDTQYF
d_gene: .
v_gene: TRBV7-3
j_gene: TRBJ2-3
abundance: .

CDR3nt: TGTGCCAGCAGCTTAGGCGGGGGGACCTACAATGAGCAGTTCTTC
CDR3aa: CASSLGGGTYNEQFF
d_gene: TRBD2
v_gene: TRBV7-2
j_gene: TRBJ2-1
abundance: .

CDR3nt: TGTGCCTGGAGTGACCCTCCGGGAACCTACGAGCAGTACTTC
CDR3aa: CAWSDPPGTYEQYF
d_gene: .
v_gene: TRBV30
j_gene: TRBJ2-7
abundance: .

CDR3nt: TGTGCCTGGAGTCTCGCCGGGGGGGATGGCTACACCTTC
CDR3aa: CAWSLAGGDGYTF
d_gene: .
v_gene: TRBV30
j_gene: TRBJ1-2
abundance: .

CDR3nt: TGTGCCAGCAGGGACCTAGCGAATGAAAAACTGTTTTTT
CDR3aa: CASRDLANEKLFF
d_gene: .
v_gene: TRBV6-5
j_gene: TRBJ1-4
abundance: .

CDR3nt: TGTGCCAGCACAAGACAGGGGAGCACTGAAGCTTTCTTT
CDR3aa: CASTRQGSTEAFF
d_gene: TRBD1
v_gene: TRBV27
j_gene: TRBJ1-1
abundance: once

CDR3nt: TGTGCCAGCAGCTCCCCGGGCGGGGGAGAGACCCAGTACTTC
CDR3aa: CASSSPGGGETQYF
d_gene: TRBD2
v_gene: TRBV11-1
j_gene: TRBJ2-5
abundance: .

CDR3nt: TGTGCCAGCAGCTCGATCAGGGTCTATGGCTACACCTTC
CDR3aa: CASSSIRVYGYTF
d_gene: .
v_gene: TRBV7-2
j_gene: TRBJ1-2
abundance: once

CDR3nt: TGCGCCAGCAGCTTGGATTTCGATCGGGACTATGGCTACACCTTC
CDR3aa: CASSLDFDRDYGYTF
d_gene: .
v_gene: TRBV5-1
j_gene: TRBJ1-2
abundance: .

CDR3nt: TGTGCCAGCAGTGACCTGACAGGAGGCAATTCACCCCTCCACTTT
CDR3aa: CASSDLTGGNSPLHF
d_gene: .
v_gene: TRBV6-1
j_gene: TRBJ1-6
abundance: .

CDR3nt: TGCGCCAGCGGGGGTAGCGGGGGGGGCCAAGAGACCCAGTACTTC
CDR3aa: CASGGSGGGQETQYF
d_gene: TRBD2
v_gene: TRBV5-1
j_gene: TRBJ2-5
abundance: .

CDR3nt: TGTGCCAGCAGCCAAGTGGAGGGGGCAGGTGGCTACACCTTC
CDR3aa: CASSQVEGAGGYTF
d_gene: TRBD1
v_gene: TRBV14
j_gene: TRBJ1-2
abundance: few

CDR3nt: TGTGCCAGCAGTTTCGGGCTAGCGGGAGGGCCAGATACGCAGTATTTT
CDR3aa: CASSFGLAGGPDTQYF
d_gene: TRBD2
v_gene: TRBV27
j_gene: TRBJ2-3
abundance: .

CDR3nt: TGTGCCAGTTGCCCGGAGAGTTTACTAGCCAAAAACATTCAGTACTTC
CDR3aa: CASCPESLLAKNIQYF
d_gene: .
v_gene: TRBV19
j_gene: TRBJ2-4
abundance: .

CDR3nt: TGTGCCAGCAGTCCCCGGGACAGGGCTCAGCCGGAAGCTTTCTTT
CDR3aa: CASSPRDRAQPEAFF
d_gene: TRBD1
v_gene: TRBV6-5
j_gene: TRBJ1-1
abundance: .